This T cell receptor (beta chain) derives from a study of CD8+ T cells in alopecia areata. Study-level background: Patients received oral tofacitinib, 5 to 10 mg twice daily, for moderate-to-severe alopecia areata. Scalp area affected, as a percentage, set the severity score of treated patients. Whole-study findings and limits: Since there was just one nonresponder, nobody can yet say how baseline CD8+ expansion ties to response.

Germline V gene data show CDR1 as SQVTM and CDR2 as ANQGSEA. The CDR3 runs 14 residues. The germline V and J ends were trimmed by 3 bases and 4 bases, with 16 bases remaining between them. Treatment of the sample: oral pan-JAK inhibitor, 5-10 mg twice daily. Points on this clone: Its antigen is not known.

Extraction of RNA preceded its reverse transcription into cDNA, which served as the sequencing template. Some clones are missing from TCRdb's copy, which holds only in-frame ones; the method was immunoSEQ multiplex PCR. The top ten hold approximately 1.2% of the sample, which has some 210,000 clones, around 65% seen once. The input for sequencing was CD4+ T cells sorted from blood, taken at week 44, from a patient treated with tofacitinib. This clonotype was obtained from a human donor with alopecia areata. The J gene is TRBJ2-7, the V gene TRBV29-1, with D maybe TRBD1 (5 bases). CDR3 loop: CSVDTAGIPYEQYF. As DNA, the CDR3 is TGCAGCGTTGATACGGCAGGGATTCCTTACGAGCAGTACTTC.